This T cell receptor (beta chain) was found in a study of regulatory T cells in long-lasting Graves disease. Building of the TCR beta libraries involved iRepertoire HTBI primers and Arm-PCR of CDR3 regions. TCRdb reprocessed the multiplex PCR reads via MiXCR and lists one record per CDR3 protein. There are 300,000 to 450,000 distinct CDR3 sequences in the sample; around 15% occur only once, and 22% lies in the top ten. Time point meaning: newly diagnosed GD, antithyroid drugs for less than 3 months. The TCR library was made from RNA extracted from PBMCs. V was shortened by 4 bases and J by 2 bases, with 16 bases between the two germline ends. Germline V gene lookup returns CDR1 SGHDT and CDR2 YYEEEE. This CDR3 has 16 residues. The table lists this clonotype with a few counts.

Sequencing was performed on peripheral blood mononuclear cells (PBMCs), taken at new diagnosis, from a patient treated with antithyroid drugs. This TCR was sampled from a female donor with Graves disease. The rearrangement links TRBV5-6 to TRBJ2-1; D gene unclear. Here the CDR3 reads CASSTARNRAYNEQFF. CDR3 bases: TGTGCCAGCAGCACCGCTCGGAACAGAGCCTACAATGAGCAGTTCTTC.